The sequence of this T cell receptor beta chain was determined in a study of blood T cell repertoires in COVID-19. In the study overall: There were acute and convalescent COVID-19 samples, and they came from the United States, Italy and Spain. T cells, B-cell-depleted T cells, or PBMCs provided the cDNA or gDNA that served as material.

Original analysis: For nucleated cells, counts were estimated from reference gene primer amplification. Method: immunoSEQ multiplex PCR; TCRdb's copy keeps in-frame clones and lacks some. V, J and clone size were drawn from that table, and D and trimming were deduced from the DNA. The sample has 250,000 to 350,000 clones, about 88% seen once. The sequenced sample was peripheral blood. This receptor was taken from a woman aged 60 to 75 with acute or convalescent COVID-19.

CDR3: CASSLPKGAAGNTIYF. The CDR3 region has the DNA TGTGCCAGCAGTTTACCGAAGGGGGCGGCTGGAAACACCATATATTTT. The chain has TRBV28 and TRBJ1-3; 7 positions agree with TRBD1. The CDR3 length is 16 residues. CDR1 is MDHEN and CDR2 is SYDVKM in the germline V gene. The V segment lost 2 bases and the J segment 2 bases; nucleotides outside the gene matches: 6.